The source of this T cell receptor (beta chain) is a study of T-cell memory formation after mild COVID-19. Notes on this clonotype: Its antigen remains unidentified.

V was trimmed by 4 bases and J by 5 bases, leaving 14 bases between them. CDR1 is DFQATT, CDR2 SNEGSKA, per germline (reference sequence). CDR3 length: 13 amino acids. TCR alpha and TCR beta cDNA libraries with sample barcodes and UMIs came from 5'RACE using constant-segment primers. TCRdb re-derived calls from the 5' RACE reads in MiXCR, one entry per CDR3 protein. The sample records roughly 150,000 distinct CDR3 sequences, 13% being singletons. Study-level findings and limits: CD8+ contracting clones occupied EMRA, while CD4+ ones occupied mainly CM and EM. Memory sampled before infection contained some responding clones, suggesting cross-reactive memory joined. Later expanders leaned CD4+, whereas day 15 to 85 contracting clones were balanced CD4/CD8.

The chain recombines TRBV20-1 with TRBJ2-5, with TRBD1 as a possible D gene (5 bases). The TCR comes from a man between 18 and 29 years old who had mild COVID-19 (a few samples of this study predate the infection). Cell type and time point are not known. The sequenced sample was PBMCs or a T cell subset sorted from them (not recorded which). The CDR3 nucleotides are TGCAGTGCTAACCAGCAGGGTGCGGAGACCCAGTACTTC. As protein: CSANQQGAETQYF.